These T cell receptor beta chains were read from a single sample in a study of Graves' ophthalmopathy and Graves' hyperthyroidism. TCRdb used MiXCR to reprocess the multiplex PCR reads, holding one entry per CDR3 protein. Found here are 650,000 to 900,000 distinct CDR3 sequences, approximately 40% of them singletons; the top ten hold roughly 45%. Source material: peripheral blood. The receptors were gathered from an adult man with Graves' ophthalmopathy. Both conserved end residues are trimmed from each CDR3. Each record gives: V gene, J gene, CDR3 length, CDR3 protein.

TRBV9	TRBJ2-5	14	ASSPNSGRAMETQY
TRBV12-3/TRBV12-4	TRBJ2-7	10	ASSRRVGEQY
TRBV19	TRBJ2-3	14	ASSGVAGGWTDTQY
TRBV13	TRBJ2-5	11	ASSFYAKETQY
TRBV6-1	TRBJ2-7	12	ASSYSHSYYEQY
TRBV9	TRBJ2-7	13	ASSVSGSGTYEQY
TRBV12-3/TRBV12-4	TRBJ2-5	13	ASSPLTGAHETQY
TRBV29-1	TRBJ1-6	11	SVGGSYNSPLH
TRBV10-3	TRBJ2-6	13	AITRDSPGANVLT
TRBV7-2	TRBJ1-2	11	ASSLAADRSYT
TRBV10-1	TRBJ1-6	13	ASRGVSSYNSPLH
TRBV5-1	TRBJ1-1	12	ASSATGFGTEAF
TRBV10-3	TRBJ2-6	13	ASRDRVPGANVLT
TRBV10-3	TRBJ1-6	12	ATGGQGRLSPLH
TRBV7-9	TRBJ1-2	12	ASVTSMGHYGYT
TRBV25-1	TRBJ1-5	14	ASSALGTGGGQPQH
TRBV12-3/TRBV12-4	TRBJ2-7	12	ASSLVGGRGEQY
TRBV24-1	TRBJ1-5	14	ATSDSSGAGDQPQH
TRBV7-9	TRBJ1-2	12	ASSLAAAEGGYT
TRBV10-3	TRBJ2-6	15	AISAGVALSGANVLT
TRBV10-3	TRBJ1-1	14	AISESLTTGNTEAF
TRBV7-9	TRBJ1-3	15	ASSERTGDISGNTIY
TRBV12-3/TRBV12-4	TRBJ2-7	13	ASTGTGTGSYEQY
TRBV7-9	TRBJ2-7	13	ASARTSVGSYEQY
TRBV20-1	TRBJ1-1	9	SASKNTEAF
TRBV25-1	TRBJ1-2	11	ASSLYGENGYT
TRBV10-3	TRBJ2-5	12	AISESAPQETQY
TRBV27	TRBJ2-5	12	ASSLSGFQETQY